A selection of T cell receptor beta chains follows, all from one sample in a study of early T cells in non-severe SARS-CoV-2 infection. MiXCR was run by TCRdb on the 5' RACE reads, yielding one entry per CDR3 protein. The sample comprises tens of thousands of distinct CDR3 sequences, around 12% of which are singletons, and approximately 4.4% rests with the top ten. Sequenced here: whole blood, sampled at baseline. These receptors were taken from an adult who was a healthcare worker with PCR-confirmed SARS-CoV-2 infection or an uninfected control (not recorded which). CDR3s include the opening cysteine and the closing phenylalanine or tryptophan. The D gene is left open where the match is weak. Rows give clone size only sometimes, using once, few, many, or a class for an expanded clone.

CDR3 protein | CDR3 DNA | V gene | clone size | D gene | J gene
CSVGLAGEETQYF | TGCAGCGTTGGACTAGCGGGAGAAGAGACCCAGTACTTC | TRBV29-1 | NA | TRBD2 | TRBJ2-5
CSVEIQGTGELFF | TGCAGCGTTGAAATCCAGGGGACCGGGGAGCTGTTTTTT | TRBV29-1 | NA | NA | TRBJ2-2
CASSSFPGGTEAFF | TGTGCCAGCAGTTCCTTTCCCGGGGGCACTGAAGCTTTCTTT | TRBV12-3/TRBV12-4 | many | NA | TRBJ1-1
CASSPWGRPGDTQYF | TGTGCCAGCAGCCCCTGGGGGCGGCCTGGAGATACGCAGTATTTT | TRBV27 | few | NA | TRBJ2-3
CASSSGLNSPLHF | TGTGCCAGCAGCTCTGGACTTAATTCACCCCTCCACTTT | TRBV7-3 | NA | NA | TRBJ1-6
CASSLSCLRGFNEKLFF | TGTGCCAGCAGCTTATCTTGCTTGAGGGGTTTTAATGAAAAACTGTTTTTT | TRBV7-4 | NA | NA | TRBJ1-4
CASTGGGTDTQYF | TGTGCCAGCACGGGGGGGGGCACAGATACGCAGTATTTT | TRBV18 | NA | TRBD2 | TRBJ2-3
CASSPRKRGTPSTDTQYF | TGTGCCAGCAGCCCCCGGAAGCGGGGGACTCCTAGCACAGATACGCAGTATTTT | TRBV7-2 | many | TRBD2 | TRBJ2-3
CASSPRTGNSYEQYF | TGCGCCAGCAGCCCGAGGACAGGGAACTCCTACGAGCAGTACTTC | TRBV5-1 | few | TRBD1 | TRBJ2-7
CASSLVTGGAGELFF | TGCGCCAGCAGCTTGGTGACAGGGGGAGCCGGGGAGCTGTTTTTT | TRBV5-1 | NA | TRBD1 | TRBJ2-2
CASSQDRASWSGANVLTF | TGTGCCAGCAGCCAAGACCGGGCATCCTGGTCTGGGGCCAACGTCCTGACTTTC | TRBV14 | few | NA | TRBJ2-6
CSARIGGRRLQYF | TGCAGTGCTAGAATCGGGGGGAGGAGACTCCAGTACTTC | TRBV20-1 | NA | TRBD2 | TRBJ2-4
CASSPAGTGYEQYF | TGCGCCAGCAGCCCGGCCGGGACAGGGTACGAGCAGTACTTC | TRBV5-1 | few | TRBD1 | TRBJ2-7
CASSSPQSGGRETQYF | TGTGCCAGCAGCTCCCCCCAAAGCGGGGGGCGAGAGACCCAGTACTTC | TRBV7-6 | few | TRBD2 | TRBJ2-5
CASSHVGNEQFF | TGCGCCAGCAGCCATGTAGGCAATGAGCAGTTCTTC | TRBV4-1 | many | NA | TRBJ2-1
CASRPSGLAFSYEQYF | TGTGCCAGCAGACCTTCGGGACTAGCATTCTCCTACGAGCAGTACTTC | TRBV2 | NA | TRBD2 | TRBJ2-7
CASSEVAGSYNEQFF | TGTGCCAGCAGTGAAGTAGCGGGCTCCTACAATGAGCAGTTCTTC | TRBV6-4 | many | TRBD2 | TRBJ2-1
CSAPGTSVGTDTQYF | TGCAGTGCCCCCGGGACTAGCGTTGGCACAGATACGCAGTATTTT | TRBV20-1 | many | TRBD2 | TRBJ2-3
CASSPLPTSGRHEQYF | TGTGCCAGCAGCCCCCTACCGACTAGCGGGAGGCACGAGCAGTACTTC | TRBV14 | many | TRBD2 | TRBJ2-7
CASSLEGTSGRHSYNEQFF | TGCGCCAGCAGCTTGGAGGGGACTAGCGGGAGGCACTCCTACAATGAGCAGTTCTTC | TRBV5-1 | NA | TRBD2 | TRBJ2-1
CASSLRGGLGKTYNEQFF | TGCGCCAGCAGCTTGAGGGGGGGACTCGGAAAAACCTACAATGAGCAGTTCTTC | TRBV5-1 | many | NA | TRBJ2-1
CASSPGQRREQYF | TGTGCCAGCAGCCCCGGGCAGCGTCGGGAGCAGTACTTC | TRBV7-3 | NA | NA | TRBJ2-7
CASSPGGVNYEQYF | TGTGCCAGCAGCCCAGGGGGGGTAAATTACGAGCAGTACTTC | TRBV11-3 | few | NA | TRBJ2-7
CSAGDPPGLGGADTQYF | TGCAGTGCTGGAGACCCACCGGGACTAGGTGGGGCAGATACGCAGTATTTT | TRBV20-1 | few | TRBD2 | TRBJ2-3
CASSPRDQETQYF | TGTGCCAGCTCACCCAGGGATCAAGAGACCCAGTACTTC | TRBV18 | many | NA | TRBJ2-5
CASSRQGGEAFF | TGCGCCAGCTCCCGACAGGGCGGGGAAGCTTTCTTT | TRBV10-2 | NA | TRBD1 | TRBJ1-1
CASSPGGQYNSPLHF | TGTGCCAGCAGCCCGGGGGGACAGTATAATTCACCCCTCCACTTT | TRBV9 | few | TRBD1 | TRBJ1-6
CASSLEAEAYEQYF | TGTGCCAGCAGCTTAGAAGCCGAAGCCTACGAGCAGTACTTC | TRBV7-6 | NA | NA | TRBJ2-7
CASSPRPLVAYEQYF | TGTGCCAGCAGCCCTCGGCCCCTCGTGGCCTACGAGCAGTACTTC | TRBV12-3/TRBV12-4 | few | NA | TRBJ2-7
CASARWTDEAFF | TGTGCCAGCGCTAGGTGGACCGATGAAGCTTTCTTT | TRBV6-1 | few | NA | TRBJ1-1
CASSLKRAQGDTDTQYF | TGTGCCAGCAGCTTAAAGAGGGCACAGGGGGACACAGATACGCAGTATTTT | TRBV11-2 | few | TRBD1 | TRBJ2-3
CASSETGFYNEQFF | TGTGCCAGCAGTGAAACGGGTTTCTACAATGAGCAGTTCTTC | TRBV25-1 | many | NA | TRBJ2-1
CASSQDRRDPYNEQFF | TGTGCCAGCAGCCAAGATAGGCGGGACCCATACAATGAGCAGTTCTTC | TRBV3-1 | few | NA | TRBJ2-1
CASSTGISSASTDTQYF | TGCGCCAGCAGCACCGGGATCTCTAGCGCAAGCACAGATACGCAGTATTTT | TRBV5-1 | many | NA | TRBJ2-3
CASSLGLSGSAEAFF | TGTGCCAGCAGTTTAGGATTATCGGGGAGCGCTGAAGCTTTCTTT | TRBV28 | many | NA | TRBJ1-1
CSAFRPRDGADTQYF | TGCAGTGCTTTCCGGCCAAGGGATGGAGCAGATACGCAGTATTTT | TRBV20-1 | few | NA | TRBJ2-3
CAWRDRGVLGANYGYTF | TGTGCCTGGCGGGACAGGGGGGTGCTTGGAGCTAACTATGGCTACACCTTC | TRBV30 | NA | TRBD1 | TRBJ1-2
CSVDPGLHYNDEQFF | TGCAGCGTTGATCCCGGCCTACACTACAATGATGAGCAGTTCTTC | TRBV29-1 | many | NA | TRBJ2-1
CATAGQDTDTQYF | TGTGCCACCGCCGGACAGGATACAGATACGCAGTATTTT | TRBV24-1 | many | TRBD1 | TRBJ2-3
CASSTRIAAYNEQFF | TGTGCCAGCAGTACCCGGATAGCGGCTTACAATGAGCAGTTCTTC | TRBV27 | NA | NA | TRBJ2-1
CASRPTSTNEKLSF | TGTGCCAGCAGGCCGACCTCAACTAATGAAAAACTGTCTTTT | TRBV6-5 | NA | NA | TRBJ1-4
CASSPPSRGFTGELFF | TGTGCCAGCAGTCCTCCATCGAGGGGTTTCACTGGGGAGCTGTTTTTT | TRBV28 | NA | NA | TRBJ2-2
CASSLGVGETQYF | TGTGCCAGCAGCTTAGGAGTAGGCGAGACCCAGTACTTC | TRBV11-2 | many | NA | TRBJ2-5
CASEDRGLQPQHF | TGTGCCAGTGAGGACAGGGGGCTTCAGCCCCAGCATTTT | TRBV19 | NA | TRBD1 | TRBJ1-5
CASSKNKLLGTDTQYF | TGTGCCAGCAGTAAGAATAAGCTGCTGGGCACAGATACGCAGTATTTT | TRBV27 | many | NA | TRBJ2-3
CASSRRTGEQPQHF | TGTGCCAGCAGCCGACGGACCGGGGAACAGCCCCAGCATTTT | TRBV7-2 | few | NA | TRBJ1-5
CARSLTSTGGTEAFF | TGTGCCAGAAGCTTAACGTCGACAGGGGGCACTGAAGCTTTCTTT | TRBV7-3 | NA | TRBD1 | TRBJ1-1
CASSESTGTDYEQYF | TGTGCCAGCAGCGAGTCTACCGGGACGGACTACGAGCAGTACTTC | TRBV9 | few | NA | TRBJ2-7
CASSHQGQFSGANVLTF | TGCGCCAGCAGCCACCAGGGGCAATTCTCTGGGGCCAACGTCCTGACTTTC | TRBV4-1 | NA | NA | TRBJ2-6
CATRGGVSYEQYF | TGTGCCACCCGAGGGGGGGTCTCCTACGAGCAGTACTTC | TRBV27 | many | NA | TRBJ2-7
CASSVGLPGELFF | TGTGCCAGCAGCGTAGGACTCCCCGGGGAGCTGTTTTTT | TRBV9 | NA | NA | TRBJ2-2
CASSFSGLTDTQYF | TGTGCCAGCAGCTTTAGCGGCCTCACAGATACGCAGTATTTT | TRBV7-9 | many | NA | TRBJ2-3
CSARDPRQGTLYEQYF | TGCAGTGCTAGAGATCCGAGACAGGGGACCCTCTACGAGCAGTACTTC | TRBV20-1 | many | TRBD1 | TRBJ2-7
CASSVGSGRETQYF | TGCGCCAGCAGCGTTGGAAGTGGTAGGGAGACCCAGTACTTC | TRBV5-1 | NA | NA | TRBJ2-5
CASTRAGLSSGELFF | TGTGCCAGCACCCGAGCGGGATTATCTTCCGGGGAGCTGTTTTTT | TRBV2 | many | TRBD2 | TRBJ2-2
CASLLSGNTEAFF | TGTGCCAGCCTACTATCAGGGAACACTGAAGCTTTCTTT | TRBV28 | NA | NA | TRBJ1-1
CASSLPGQGTQLAKNIQYF | TGTGCCAGCAGTTTACCGGGACAGGGGACACAGTTAGCCAAAAACATTCAGTACTTC | TRBV28 | NA | TRBD1 | TRBJ2-4